A single TCR beta chain is shown here with its context. These data originate in a study of blood T cell repertoires in COVID-19. Study-level information: Italy, Spain and the United States were the sources of the convalescent and acute COVID-19 samples. The analysed material was cDNA or gDNA that came from T cells, B-cell-depleted T cells, or PBMCs.

Per the study methods: Amplifying reference gene primers gave estimates of nucleated cell counts. Libraries were prepared by immunoSEQ multiplex PCR; TCRdb keeps only in-frame clonotypes and omits some of them. V and J calls and clone size are copied from that table; D and trimming were computed from the DNA. This table holds 60,000 to 70,000 clones, 80% to 90% found once. The CDR3 runs to 17 residues. Trimming took off 5 bases at V and 2 bases at J, with 19 bases between the two ends. From germline, CDR1 is SGHNT and CDR2 YENEEA. Sequencing was done on a sample of peripheral blood. This chain uses TRBV11-3 with TRBJ2-1, with a tentative D call TRBD2 (7 bases). The receptor was isolated from a woman aged 55-70 years with acute or convalescent COVID-19. This CDR3 is CASSPTLRGAAYNEQFF. The CDR3 nucleotides read TGTGCCAGCAGCCCCACCTTACGGGGGGCCGCCTACAATGAGCAGTTCTTC.